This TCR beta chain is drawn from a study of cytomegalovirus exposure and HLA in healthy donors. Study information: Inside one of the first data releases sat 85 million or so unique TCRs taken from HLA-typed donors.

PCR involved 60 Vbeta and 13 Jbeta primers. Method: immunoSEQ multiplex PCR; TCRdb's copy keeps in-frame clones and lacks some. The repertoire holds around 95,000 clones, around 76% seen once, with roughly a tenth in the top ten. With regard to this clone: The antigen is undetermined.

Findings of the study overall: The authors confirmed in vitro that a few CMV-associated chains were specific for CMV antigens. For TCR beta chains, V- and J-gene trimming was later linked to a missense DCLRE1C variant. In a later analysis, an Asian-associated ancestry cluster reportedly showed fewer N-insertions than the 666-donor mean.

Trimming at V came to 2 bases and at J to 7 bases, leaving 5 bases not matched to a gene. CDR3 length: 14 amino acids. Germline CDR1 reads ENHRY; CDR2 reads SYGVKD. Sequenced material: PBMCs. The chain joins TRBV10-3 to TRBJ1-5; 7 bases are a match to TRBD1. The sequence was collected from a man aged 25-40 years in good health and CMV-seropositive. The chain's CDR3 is CAISERQGGQPQHF. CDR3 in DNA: TGTGCCATCAGTGAGAGACAGGGAGGCCAGCCCCAGCATTTT.